Presented here are 23 T cell receptor beta chains from one specimen sequenced in a study of blood T cell repertoires in COVID-19 (TCRdb year 2020). Libraries were made using the immunoSEQ multiplex PCR assay. Imported from immuneACCESS, the table was reduced by TCRdb to in-frame sequences with V and J called. These copies leave out some clones; in studies compared against another copy, an unresolved V gene accounts for under half, and the cause of the remainder is not known. For this sample the table gives fewer than 120,000 clones, of which 82% were detected only once. Approximately 15% of the sample lies in the top ten. The sequenced sample consisted of peripheral blood. These receptors were collected from a woman aged 55 to 70 with acute or convalescent COVID-19.

CDR3 in DNA: TGTGCCAGCAGCCTCCCAGGGGGTCTAGGAGATACGCAGTATTTT. Translation: CASSLPGGLGDTQYF. The rearrangement uses TRBV5-4 and TRBJ2-3, with 7 positions matching TRBD1. Germline V gives CDR1 SGHNT, CDR2 YYREEE (reference sequence). After removal of 4 bases from V and 5 bases from J, the junction contained 10 bases not matched to a gene. This CDR3 spans 15 amino acids.

The V and J genes are TRBV24-1 and TRBJ1-5, with a weak D call TRBD1 (6 bases). The V gene lost 6 bases and the J gene lost 2 bases, with 10 bases spanning the gap. This CDR3 region has 14 residues. Per germline, CDR1 KGHDR and CDR2 SFDVKD. In DNA form, the CDR3 reads TGTGCCACCAGTCAGGGGTATGGCAATCAGCCCCAGCATTTT. Translating gives CATSQGYGNQPQHF.

The chain is built from TRBV3-1 (or the pseudogene TRBV3-2) and TRBJ1-1; D gene ambiguous. V was shortened by 2 bases and J by 3 bases, with 10 bases between the two germline ends. The CDR3 spans 14 residues. The germline gives CDR1 LGHDT, CDR2 YNNKEL (reference sequence). The CDR3 sequence is CASSQPGLDTEAFF. The CDR3 region has the DNA TGTGCCAGCAGCCAACCAGGTTTGGACACTGAAGCTTTCTTT.

The chain is built from TRBV27 and TRBJ2-1; tentatively, D is TRBD2 (6 bases). The CDR3 sequence is 14 residues long. Trimming cost V 0 bases and J 8 bases, with 11 bases left between them. Germline V gene sequence: CDR1 MNHEY, CDR2 SMNVEV (reference sequence). For the CDR3, the DNA is TGTGCCAGCAGTTTATCTGGGGGGTGGGATGAGCAGTTCTTC. Amino acids: CASSLSGGWDEQFF.

The chain has TRBV15 and TRBJ2-7; D possibly corresponds to TRBD1 (5 bases). Trimming took off 3 bases at V and 4 bases at J, with 22 bases between the two ends. There are 17 residues in the CDR3. Germline V CDR1 and CDR2: LNHNV, YYDKDF (reference sequence). CDR3 sequence: CATSSLVVGDRIYEQYF. CDR3 bases: TGTGCCACCAGCAGTCTCGTGGTAGGTGACAGAATTTACGAGCAGTACTTC.

The chain combines TRBV3-1 (or the pseudogene TRBV3-2) with TRBJ2-4; D perhaps matches TRBD1 (5 bases). The CDR3 sequence is 16 residues long. V lost 0 bases and J lost 2, with 11 bases in between. CDR1 is LGHDT, CDR2 YNNKEL, per germline (reference sequence). CDR3 amino acids: CASSQERGGTKNIQYF. CDR3 DNA: TGTGCCAGCAGCCAAGAAAGGGGCGGAACCAAAAACATTCAGTACTTC.

This chain connects TRBV7-6 to TRBJ1-6; no clear D. The V gene's germline CDR1 is SGHVS and CDR2 FNYEAQ. This CDR3 has 16 amino acids. V was trimmed by 2 bases and J by 1 base, leaving 9 bases between them. The CDR3 sequence: CASSLRTRSYNSPLHF. As DNA, the CDR3 is TGTGCCAGCAGCTTAAGAACGAGGTCCTATAATTCACCCCTCCACTTT.

V and J are TRBV9 and TRBJ2-5; maybe TRBD1 (5 bases). Per the germline V gene, CDR1 is SGDLS and CDR2 is YYNGEE. Trimming shortened V by 0 bases and J by 4 bases, and 13 bases separated the two germline ends. The CDR3 is made up of 15 amino acids. CDR3 residues: CASSVEGHAGETQYF. The CDR3 region has the DNA TGTGCCAGCAGCGTAGAAGGACACGCTGGAGAGACCCAGTACTTC.

This clone has a single count. This chain links TRBV28 with TRBJ2-1; D is unclear. The CDR3 extends over 13 amino acids. In germline, CDR1 is MDHEN, CDR2 SYDVKM. V shed 7 bases and J shed 4 bases, with 11 bases lying between them. The CDR3 sequence: CASTSGVYNEQFF. CDR3 in DNA: TGTGCCAGCACGTCAGGTGTTTACAATGAGCAGTTCTTC.

The chain uses TRBV5-1 and TRBJ1-2; D gene unclear. V lost 0 bases to trimming and J lost 3 bases, with 12 bases between them. Germline V lookup: CDR1 SGHRS, CDR2 YFSETQ. This CDR3 is 15 amino acids long. The CDR3 spells CASSLEASRDYGYTF. CDR3 in DNA: TGCGCCAGCAGCTTGGAGGCCTCGAGGGACTATGGCTACACCTTC. Supplemented by reference TRBV5-1 and TRBJ1-2, the full variable domain reads KAGVTQTPRYLIKTRGQQVTLSCSPISGHRSVSWYQQTPGQGLQFLFEYFSETQRNKGNFPGRFSGRQFSNSRSEMNVSTLELGDSALYLCASSLEASRDYGYTFGSGTRLTVV.

This sequence joins TRBV10-3 and TRBJ1-5; 7 nucleotides line up with TRBD1. Germline CDR1 reads ENHRY; CDR2 reads SYGVKD. V shed 2 bases and J 4 bases; nucleotides not matched to a gene: 8. The CDR3 runs to 16 residues. The CDR3 loop is CAISEGGGLQNQPQHF. The CDR3 DNA reads as TGTGCCATCAGTGAGGGAGGGGGCCTTCAAAATCAGCCCCAGCATTTT.

This rearrangement joins TRBV14 to TRBJ2-3; D is unresolved. The CDR3 covers 13 residues. V dropped 8 bases and J dropped 4 bases, with 13 bases sitting between them. Germline V gene lookup returns CDR1 SGHDN and CDR2 FVKESK. The chain's CDR3 is CASQDFPPDTQYF. The CDR3 DNA is TGTGCCAGCCAGGATTTTCCGCCAGATACGCAGTATTTT.

The chain combines TRBV10-3 with TRBJ2-7; D perhaps matches TRBD1 (5 bases). The ends were cut back, 6 bases at V and 6 bases at J, with 9 bases in the middle. This CDR3 has 11 residues. Per the germline V gene, CDR1 is ENHRY and CDR2 is SYGVKD. The CDR3 reads CAISTGSEQYF. The CDR3 DNA follows: TGTGCCATCAGCACAGGTAGCGAGCAGTACTTC.

The chain couples TRBV4-3 to TRBJ1-2; 7 bases match TRBD1. V was pared by 0 bases and J by 2 bases, with 6 bases of the junction left unmatched. The CDR3 is made up of 16 amino acids. The germline V gene has CDR1 LGHNA and CDR2 YSLEER. The CDR3: CASSQERRGPNYGYTF. The CDR3 bases are TGCGCCAGCAGCCAAGAACGGAGGGGGCCCAACTATGGCTACACCTTC.

The V gene is TRBV9, the J gene TRBJ1-1; TRBD1 might be the D (5 bases). CDR3 length equals 13 residues. CDR1 is SGDLS, CDR2 YYNGEE, per germline. The V and J ends lost 4 bases and 6 bases respectively, with 13 bases between them. The CDR3 is CASSPSGASEAFF. CDR3 nucleotides: TGTGCCAGCAGCCCTAGTGGGGCCTCTGAAGCTTTCTTT.

The gene calls are TRBV3-1 (or the pseudogene TRBV3-2) and TRBJ1-5; 9 bases match TRBD1. V was pared by 5 bases and J by 6 bases, with 5 bases of the junction left unmatched. The CDR3 consists of 14 residues. From germline, CDR1 is LGHDT and CDR2 YNNKEL (reference sequence). CDR3 residues: CASSVQGASQPQHF. DNA for the CDR3: TGTGCCAGCAGCGTACAGGGGGCAAGTCAGCCCCAGCATTTT.

This chain uses TRBV7-2 with TRBJ1-1; maybe TRBD1 (6 bases). The germline V gene has CDR1 SGHTA and CDR2 FQGNSA. With 5 bases removed from V and 5 bases from J, the gap between germline ends came to 15 bases. This CDR3 region has 14 residues. The CDR3 DNA sequence: TGTGCCAGCAGCCTGAGGGGGGGTGGAACTGAAGCTTTCTTT. Translated, it gives CASSLRGGGTEAFF.

This clone was observed once. V usage is TRBV18 and J usage is TRBJ2-7; the D gene is possibly TRBD1 (5 bases). V lost 1 base, J lost 1 base, and 8 bases lay in between. There are 14 residues in the CDR3. Germline loops: CDR1 KGHSH, CDR2 LQKENI. The CDR3 bases are TGTGCCAGCTCACCACGGTCAGGGTCCTACGAGCAGTACTTC. Its protein product is CASSPRSGSYEQYF.

The V gene is TRBV19, the J gene TRBJ1-6, with a tentative D call TRBD1 (6 bases). CDR1 is LNHDA, CDR2 SQIVND, per germline (reference sequence). V gave up 3 bases and J gave up 0 bases, with 12 bases separating them. The CDR3 runs 17 residues. CDR3: CASSMGHRSSYNSPLHF. DNA for the CDR3: TGTGCCAGTAGTATGGGACATAGAAGCTCCTATAATTCACCCCTCCACTTT.

The chain has TRBV5-6 and TRBJ2-7; 10 nucleotides align to TRBD1. After removal of 7 bases from V and 2 bases from J, the junction contained 3 bases not matched to a gene. Per the germline V gene, CDR1 is SGHDT and CDR2 is YYEEEE. The CDR3 length is 13 residues. The CDR3 coding sequence is TGTGCCAGCGCGGGACAGGGGCCCTACGAGCAGTACTTC. The encoded protein is CASAGQGPYEQYF.

The V call is TRBV3-1 (or the pseudogene TRBV3-2), the J call TRBJ2-3, with D hard to call. Trimming took 1 base from V and 2 from J, leaving 10 bases between them. The CDR3 loop spans 15 amino acids. Looked up from germline, CDR1 is LGHDT and CDR2 is YNNKEL (reference sequence). The CDR3 sequence: CASSQATQLTDTQYF. For the CDR3, the DNA is TGTGCCAGCAGCCAAGCTACTCAACTCACAGATACGCAGTATTTT.

This chain joins TRBV5-1 and TRBJ2-3; TRBD2 matches 13 bases. CDR3 length equals 14 residues. The junction had 3 bases not matched to a gene; V was cut back by 7 bases and J by 4 bases. In germline, CDR1 is SGHRS, CDR2 YFSETQ. This CDR3 reads CASRTSGGPDTQYF. Written as DNA, the CDR3 is TGCGCCAGCCGGACTAGCGGGGGCCCAGATACGCAGTATTTT.

The chain carries TRBV18 and TRBJ1-1; 7 bases match TRBD1. From germline, CDR1 is KGHSH and CDR2 LQKENI. The CDR3 is 14 amino acids. Germline trimming cut 8 bases from V and 4 bases from J; bases unmatched to any gene: 10. The CDR3 region is CASQGQTGRTEAFF. Here the CDR3 DNA reads TGTGCCAGCCAAGGACAGACAGGGCGCACTGAAGCTTTCTTT.